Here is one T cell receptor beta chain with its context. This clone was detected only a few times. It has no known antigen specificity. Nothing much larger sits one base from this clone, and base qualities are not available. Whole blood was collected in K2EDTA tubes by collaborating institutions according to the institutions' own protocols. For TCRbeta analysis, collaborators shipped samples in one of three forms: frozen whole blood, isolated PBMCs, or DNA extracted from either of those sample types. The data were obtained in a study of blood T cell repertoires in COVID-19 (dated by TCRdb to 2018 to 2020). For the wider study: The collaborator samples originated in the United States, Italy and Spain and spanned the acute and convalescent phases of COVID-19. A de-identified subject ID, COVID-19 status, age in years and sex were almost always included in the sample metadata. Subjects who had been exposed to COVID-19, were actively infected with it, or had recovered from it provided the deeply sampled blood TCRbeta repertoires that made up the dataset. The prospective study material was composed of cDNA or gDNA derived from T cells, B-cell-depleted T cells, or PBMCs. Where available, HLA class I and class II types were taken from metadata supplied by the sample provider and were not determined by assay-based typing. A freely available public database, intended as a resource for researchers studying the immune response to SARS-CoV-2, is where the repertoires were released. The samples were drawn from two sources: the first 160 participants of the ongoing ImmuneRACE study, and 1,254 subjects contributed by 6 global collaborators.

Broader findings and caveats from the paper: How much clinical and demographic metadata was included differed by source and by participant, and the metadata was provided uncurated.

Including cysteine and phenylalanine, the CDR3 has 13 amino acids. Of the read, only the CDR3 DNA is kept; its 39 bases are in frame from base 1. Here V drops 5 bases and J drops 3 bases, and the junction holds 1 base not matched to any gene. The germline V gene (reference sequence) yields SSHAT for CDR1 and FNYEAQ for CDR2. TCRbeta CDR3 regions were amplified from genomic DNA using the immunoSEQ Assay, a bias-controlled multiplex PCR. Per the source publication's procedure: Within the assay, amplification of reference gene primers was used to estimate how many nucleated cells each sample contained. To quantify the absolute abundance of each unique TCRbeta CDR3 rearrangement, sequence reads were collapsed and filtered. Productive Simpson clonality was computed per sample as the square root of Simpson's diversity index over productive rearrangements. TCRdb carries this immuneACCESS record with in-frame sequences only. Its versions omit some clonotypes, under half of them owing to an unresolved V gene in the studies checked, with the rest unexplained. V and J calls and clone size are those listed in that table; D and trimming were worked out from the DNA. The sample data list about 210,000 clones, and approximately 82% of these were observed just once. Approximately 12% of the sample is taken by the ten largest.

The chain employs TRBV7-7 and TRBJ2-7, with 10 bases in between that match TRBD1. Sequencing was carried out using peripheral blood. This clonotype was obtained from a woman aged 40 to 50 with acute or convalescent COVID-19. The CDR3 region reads CASSRDRGYEQYF. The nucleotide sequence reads TGTGCCAGCAGCAGGGACAGGGGCTACGAGCAGTACTTC. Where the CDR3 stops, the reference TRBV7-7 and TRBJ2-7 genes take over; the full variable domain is GAGVSQSPRYKVTKRGQDVTLRCDPISSHATLYWYQQALGQGPEFLTYFNYEAQPDKSGLPSDRFSAERPEGSISTLTIQRTEQRDSAMYRCASSRDRGYEQYFGPGTRLTVT.